The clone carrying this T cell receptor beta chain was detected only a few times. Its specificity is not known. The data originate from a study of beta chain features in type 1 diabetes. Study conclusions and caveats: TCRB CDR3s from Type 1 diabetes patients were moderately but significantly shorter in all four CD4+ subsets. Sequencing of cDNA might inflate the share of cells that strongly express TCR. The naive, central memory and Treg TCRB repertoires looked more alike in patients than they did in healthy donors.

The investigators reverse transcribed all of the isolated RNA, so they sequenced expressed TCRB transcripts. The read count averaged about 3.3 million across naive, central memory and regulatory T cell samples. Sequenced by immunoSEQ multiplex PCR; TCRdb stores in-frame clones only, minus some. The table lists about 270,000 clones, about 13% of them singletons. The specimen sequenced was naive CD4+ T cells from blood. The sequence came from a young man with type 1 diabetes.

The CDR3 reads CATSRDQGTEAFF. The CDR3, as DNA: TGTGCCACCAGCAGAGATCAGGGAACTGAAGCTTTCTTT. The chain combines TRBV15 with TRBJ1-1; D possibly corresponds to TRBD1 (5 bases). Germline V gene lookup returns CDR1 LNHNV and CDR2 YYDKDF (reference sequence). The V end lost 0 bases, the J end lost 5 bases, and 7 bases lay between the germline ends. The CDR3 loop spans 13 amino acids. Together with reference TRBV15 and TRBJ1-1, the CDR3 gives the full variable domain: DAMVIQNPRYQVTQFGKPVTLSCSQTLNHNVMYWYQQKSSQAPKLLFHYYDKDFNNEADTPDNFQSRRPNTSFCFLDIRSPGLGDTAMYLCATSRDQGTEAFFGQGTRLTVV.